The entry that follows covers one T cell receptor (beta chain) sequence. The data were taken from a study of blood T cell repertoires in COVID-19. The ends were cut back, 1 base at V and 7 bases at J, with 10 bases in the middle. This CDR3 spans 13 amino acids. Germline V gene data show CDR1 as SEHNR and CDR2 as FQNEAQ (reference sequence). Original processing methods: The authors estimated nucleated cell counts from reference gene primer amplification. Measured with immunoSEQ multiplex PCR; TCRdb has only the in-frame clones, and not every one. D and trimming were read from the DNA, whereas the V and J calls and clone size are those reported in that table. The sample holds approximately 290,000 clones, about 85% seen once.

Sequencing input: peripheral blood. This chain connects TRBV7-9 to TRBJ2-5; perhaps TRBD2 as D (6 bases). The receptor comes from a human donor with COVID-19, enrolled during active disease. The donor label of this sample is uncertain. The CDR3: CASSLVEGATQYF. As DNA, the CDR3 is TGTGCCAGCAGCTTAGTGGAGGGTGCGACCCAGTACTTC.